The entry that follows covers one T cell receptor beta chain sequence. The antigen is undetermined. These data come from a study of blood T cells in healthy people across ages. On the study more broadly: Template switching picked up about one barcoded beta molecule for each two T cells. Regarding the study as a whole: Possibly confounding the expanded clonotype changes was the fact that donor CMV status was unknown.

Through a sample-barcoded 5' primer and a J-beta primer mix, a second PCR was run for about 6 to 11 cycles. TCRdb reprocessed the 5' RACE reads via MiXCR and lists one record per CDR3 protein. The data contain fewer than 700,000 distinct CDR3 sequences, approximately 40% of them singletons. The V end was cut by 6 bases, the J end by 7 bases, with 14 bases between. The CDR3 loop spans 13 amino acids. Germline values: CDR1 MNHEY, CDR2 SVGEGT. Per-sample PBMC isolation yielded at least 6.5 million cells. Sequenced sample: blood. The chain uses TRBV6-2 or TRBV6-3 and TRBJ2-3; D might be TRBD1 (6 bases). The source of this sequence is a man older than 75 in good health. This CDR3 reads CASSLTTGNTQYF. CDR3 nucleotides: TGTGCCAGCAGCCTTACAACAGGGAATACGCAGTATTTT.